This TCR beta chain came from a study of T cell responses to AZD1222 COVID-19 vaccine. General study points: The donors showed a predominance of white British ancestry and of females, with possible underestimation of clonal diversity. Sampling captured repertoires only after the peak T cell response. There were vaccine-associated CD4 TCRs across spike, dominant at 160-218 and 743-854.

As to this clone: Its antigen is undetermined.

The repertoire was sequenced with immunoSEQ multiplex PCR; TCRdb's copy has only in-frame clones and lacks some. There are tens of thousands of clones in the sample; 88% occur only once, and under 30% lies in the top ten. CDR1 is SGHRS and CDR2 is YFSETQ in the germline V gene. The CDR3 length is 14 residues. V lost 4 bases, J lost 4 bases, and 6 bases stayed unmatched. The specimen comprised peripheral blood, sampled 28 days after the second dose of the MenACWY control vaccine. The V call is TRBV5-1, the J call TRBJ2-7; 9 bases are shared with TRBD1. The TCR was taken from an adult who received the MenACWY meningococcal vaccine as a control. The CDR3 DNA is TGCGCCAGCAGCGCCGGGACAGGGACGTACGAGCAGTACTTC. It yields the protein CASSAGTGTYEQYF.